These 24 T cell receptor beta chains share one sample of origin, sequenced in a study of cytomegalovirus exposure and HLA in healthy donors (dated by TCRdb to the late 2010s). Receptors were amplified or captured by the immunoSEQ multiplex PCR assay. A mixture of 60 forward primers for TCR Vbeta segments and 13 reverse primers for TCR Jbeta segments was used in the multiplex PCR. Here the immuneACCESS table is served through TCRdb, limited to in-frame sequences with V and J called. Missing clones are a known gap in these copies; in checked studies unresolved V genes cover under half, and the rest lacks a known reason. In all, the sample holds under 150,000 clones, and 70% to 85% of those were seen once. The ten largest clones add up to about 2.7% of the sample. What was sequenced was PBMCs. The origin of the receptors is a woman younger than 30 in good health and CMV-seronegative.

The CDR3 sequence: CASSLGGVNTEAFF. The DNA of the CDR3 is TGTGCCAGCAGCTTAGGGGGCGTGAACACTGAAGCTTTCTTT. This rearrangement joins TRBV7-9 to TRBJ1-1; tentative D call: TRBD1 (5 bases). In germline, CDR1 is SEHNR, CDR2 FQNEAQ (reference sequence). The CDR3 is 14 amino acids. With 1 base removed from V and 0 bases from J, the gap between germline ends came to 6 bases.

V is TRBV7-2 and J is TRBJ2-2, with TRBD2 identical over 10 bases. J gave up 5 bases and V 5 bases, and 5 bases lay outside the gene matches. There are 15 residues in the CDR3. Germline lookup yields CDR1 SGHTA and CDR2 FQGNSA. The CDR3 loop reads CASSPLAGATGELFF. CDR3 nucleotide sequence: TGTGCCAGCAGCCCCCTAGCGGGAGCAACCGGGGAGCTGTTTTTT.

This sequence joins TRBV19 and TRBJ1-5; D call uncertain. Trimming cost V 5 bases and J 1 base, with 9 bases left between them. Germline CDR1 is LNHDA and CDR2 is SQIVND (reference sequence). The CDR3 length is 14 residues. CDR3 amino acids: CASSPDTSNQPQHF. CDR3 DNA sequence: TGTGCCAGTAGTCCAGACACCAGCAATCAGCCCCAGCATTTT.

This clone has a handful of counts. The rearrangement links TRBV29-1 to TRBJ1-1, with 7 positions matching TRBD1. The CDR3 spans 11 residues. CDR1 and CDR2 from the germline V gene are SQVTM and ANQGSEA. The CDR3 region has the DNA TGCGGCGCCAGGGGGAGTTTTGAAGCTTTCTTT. Protein sequence: CGARGSFEAFF.

The J gene is TRBJ1-1, the V gene TRBV5-4; the D gene is possibly TRBD1 (6 bases). Looked up from germline, CDR1 is SGHNT and CDR2 is YYREEE (reference sequence). Trimming removed 4 bases from V and 4 bases from J, with 11 bases in between. This CDR3 region has 13 residues. The CDR3 DNA reads TGTGCCAGCAGCCAAACAGGGACCACTGAAGCTTTCTTT. Its protein product is CASSQTGTTEAFF.

CDR3 loop: CASIGSGGNYGYTF. The DNA for the CDR3 is TGTGCCAGCATCGGGTCCGGGGGTAACTATGGCTACACCTTC. The chain couples TRBV28 to TRBJ1-2, with D maybe TRBD1 (5 bases). The length of the CDR3 is 14 residues. Germline V gene lookup returns CDR1 MDHEN and CDR2 SYDVKM. Trimming took off 7 bases at V and 1 base at J, with 13 bases between the two ends.

This clone came up a few times. The V call is TRBV20-1, the J call TRBJ2-1, with D perhaps matching TRBD2 (5 bases). There are 11 residues in the CDR3. Per the germline V gene, CDR1 is DFQATT and CDR2 is SNEGSKA (reference sequence). V shed 4 bases and J shed 8 bases, with 9 bases lying between them. CDR3 region: CSATSFDEQFF. In DNA, the CDR3 is TGCAGTGCTACTAGCTTTGATGAGCAGTTCTTC.

The CDR3: CASILTGNTGELFF. CDR3 bases: TGTGCCAGCATCCTGACAGGGAACACCGGGGAGCTGTTTTTT. The chain uses TRBV6-1 and TRBJ2-2; a possible D gene is TRBD1 (6 bases). Trimming stripped 7 bases from V and 1 base from J, with 10 bases between. The germline CDR1 and CDR2 sequences are MNHNS and SASEGT. The CDR3 is made up of 14 amino acids.

This rearrangement joins TRBV7-6 to TRBJ2-2; D call uncertain. Trimming took off 2 bases at V and 4 bases at J, with 5 bases between the two ends. The CDR3 consists of 13 residues. The germline CDR1 and CDR2 sequences are SGHVS and FNYEAQ. DNA for the CDR3: TGTGCCAGCAGCTTAACAGTCACCGGGGAGCTGTTTTTT. Translated: CASSLTVTGELFF.

V is TRBV19 and J is TRBJ2-1, with 12 bases that match TRBD2. The germline CDR1 and CDR2 sequences are LNHDA and SQIVND (reference sequence). Trimming removed 5 bases from V and 9 bases from J; junction bases left unmatched: 5. The length of the CDR3 is 14 residues. In nucleotides, the CDR3 is TGTGCCAGTAGTCCCAGGACTAGCGGGACTGAGCAGTTCTTC. Encoded protein: CASSPRTSGTEQFF.

The chain joins TRBV25-1 to TRBJ1-6; D gene uncertain. V was shortened by 6 bases and J by 9 bases, with 12 bases between the two germline ends. The CDR3 runs to 13 residues. In germline, CDR1 is MGHDK, CDR2 SYGVNS. DNA for the CDR3: TGTGCCAGCAGCTTTAGGACTGTTTCACCCCTCCACTTT. This codes for CASSFRTVSPLHF. Full variable domain (outside the CDR3, taken from reference TRBV25-1 and TRBJ1-6): EADIYQTPRYLVIGTGKKITLECSQTMGHDKMYWYQQDPGMELHLIHYSYGVNSTEKGDLSSESTVSRIRTEHFPLTLESARPSHTSQYLCASSFRTVSPLHFGNGTRLTVT.

This rearrangement joins TRBV5-8 to TRBJ2-1; D not certain. The CDR3 covers 15 residues. The V end was cut by 0 bases, the J end by 6 bases, with 13 bases between. CDR1 is SGHTS, CDR2 YDEGEE, per germline. CDR3 region: CASSLGQTYFNEQFF. CDR3 sequence (DNA): TGTGCCAGCAGCTTGGGGCAGACTTACTTCAATGAGCAGTTCTTC.

This chain joins TRBV7-2 and TRBJ2-3; TRBD2 aligns across 7 bases. Trimming took 2 bases from V and 5 from J; bases not matched to a gene: 4. The CDR3 is made up of 14 amino acids. Germline CDR1 reads SGHTA; CDR2 reads FQGNSA. This CDR3 is CASSLLGGGDTQYF. The CDR3 bases are TGTGCCAGCAGCTTACTGGGCGGGGGAGATACGCAGTATTTT. Full variable domain (rest looked up from reference TRBV7-2 and TRBJ2-3): GAGVSQSPSNKVTEKGKDVELRCDPISGHTALYWYRQSLGQGLEFLIYFQGNSAPDKSGLPSDRFSAERTGGSVSTLTIQRTQQEDSAVYLCASSLLGGGDTQYFGPGTRLTVL.

V is TRBV4-1 and J is TRBJ2-7; 7 nucleotides align to TRBD2. The CDR3 spans 14 residues. The V gene end was trimmed by 4 bases and the J gene end by 7 bases; junction bases not matched to a gene: 10. The germline V gene has CDR1 MGHRA and CDR2 YSYEKL. The CDR3 loop is CASSPGLRGVEQYF. Written as DNA, the CDR3 is TGCGCCAGCAGCCCGGGACTAAGAGGTGTGGAGCAGTACTTC.

V is TRBV29-1 and J is TRBJ2-3, with D perhaps TRBD1 (6 bases). Per germline, CDR1 SQVTM and CDR2 ANQGSEA. V shed 3 bases and J shed 4 bases, with 11 bases lying between them. The length of the CDR3 is 13 residues. The CDR3 region is CSVDQGQADTQYF. In DNA, the CDR3 is TGCAGCGTTGACCAGGGGCAGGCAGATACGCAGTATTTT.

The genes are TRBV7-2 and TRBJ2-7, with a weak D call TRBD1 (6 bases). Germline lookup yields CDR1 SGHTA and CDR2 FQGNSA. V lost 5 bases, J lost 7 bases, and 15 bases lay in between. This CDR3 is 13 amino acids long. CDR3 residues: CASSLHREREQYV. DNA of the CDR3: TGTGCCAGCAGCCTCCACAGGGAGAGGGAGCAGTACGTC.

The genes are TRBV2 and TRBJ2-7; TRBD2 matches 12 bases. The germline gives CDR1 SNHLY, CDR2 FYNNEI. V gave up 5 bases and J gave up 4 bases; unmatched junction bases: 9. This CDR3 spans 16 amino acids. The CDR3 DNA is TGTGCCAGCAGTCTCCCGACTAGCGGGAGTTCGTACGAGCAGTACTTC. Its translation: CASSLPTSGSSYEQYF. Filled out from reference TRBV2 and TRBJ2-7, the complete variable domain reads EPEVTQTPSHQVTQMGQEVILRCVPISNHLYFYWYRQILGQKVEFLVSFYNNEISEKSEIFDDQFSVERPDGSNFTLKIRSTKLEDSAMYFCASSLPTSGSSYEQYFGPGTRLTVT.

The chain employs TRBV18 and TRBJ2-1; D may be TRBD1 (6 bases). The V and J ends lost 2 bases and 6 bases respectively, with 11 bases between them. The CDR3 extends over 14 amino acids. The V gene's germline CDR1 is KGHSH and CDR2 LQKENI. The CDR3 sequence: CASSPGAGVNEQFF. CDR3 nucleotides: TGTGCCAGCTCACCAGGGGCAGGGGTCAATGAGCAGTTCTTC. Full variable domain (missing parts from reference TRBV18 and TRBJ2-1): NAGVMQNPRHLVRRRGQEARLRCSPMKGHSHVYWYRQLPEEGLKFMVYLQKENIIDESGMPKERFSAEFPKEGPSILRIQQVVRGDSAAYFCASSPGAGVNEQFFGPGTRLTVL.

The chain has TRBV19 and TRBJ1-1, with 10 positions matching TRBD1. The V gene's germline CDR1 is LNHDA and CDR2 SQIVND (reference sequence). V was pared by 2 bases and J by 1 base, with 13 bases of the junction left unmatched. This CDR3 has 19 residues. CDR3 sequence: CASSILRAGTGAPNTEAFF. In DNA form, the CDR3 reads TGTGCCAGTAGTATACTGCGGGCCGGGACAGGGGCCCCGAACACTGAAGCTTTCTTT.

This clone was counted a single time. This chain joins TRBV6-4 and TRBJ2-2; D uncertain. V lost 4 bases, J lost 3 bases, and 9 bases lay in between. Per the germline V gene, CDR1 is MRHNA and CDR2 is SNTAGT. This CDR3 comprises 14 residues. The CDR3 protein is CASSASIDTGELFF. CDR3 bases: TGTGCCAGCAGTGCGTCCATAGACACCGGGGAGCTGTTTTTT.

This clone was detected a few times. DNA for the CDR3: TGCGCCAGCAGCGAGCCCTCCTGGACAGGGAACGGTTTGAACACTGAAGCTTTCTTT. Residues: CASSEPSWTGNGLNTEAFF. The chain is built from TRBV10-1 and TRBJ1-1; 8 nucleotides line up with TRBD1. V shed 6 bases, J shed 0 bases, and the junction held 18 bases outside the gene matches. The germline CDR1 and CDR2 sequences are WNHNN and SYGVQD (reference sequence). The CDR3 loop spans 19 amino acids.

This rearrangement joins TRBV30 to TRBJ1-2; D ambiguous. Trimming cost V 0 bases and J 5 bases, with 10 bases left between them. Germline loops: CDR1 GTSNPN, CDR2 SVGIG (reference sequence). The CDR3 loop spans 13 amino acids. The CDR3 region is CAWSVLSKYGYTF. The CDR3 DNA reads as TGTGCCTGGAGTGTACTATCAAAGTATGGCTACACCTTC.

V usage is TRBV2 and J usage is TRBJ2-7; D possibly corresponds to TRBD1 (6 bases). The CDR3 length is 13 residues. The V end was cut by 5 bases, the J end by 4 bases, with 12 bases between. Germline loops: CDR1 SNHLY, CDR2 FYNNEI. In DNA form, the CDR3 reads TGTGCCAGCAGTTGGGGACAACTATACGAGCAGTACTTC. The encoded protein is CASSWGQLYEQYF.

The chain recombines TRBV27 with TRBJ2-3; TRBD2 matches at 12 bases. This CDR3 has 17 residues. Germline V lookup: CDR1 MNHEY, CDR2 SMNVEV (reference sequence). V was pared by 5 bases and J by 0 bases, with 6 bases of the junction left unmatched. The CDR3 loop is CASSLRTSGTSTDTQYF. The DNA for the CDR3 is TGTGCCAGCAGTCTTCGGACTAGCGGGACTAGCACAGATACGCAGTATTTT.